This entry lists 2 T cell receptor beta chains sequenced from one sample in a study of neoadjuvant anti-PD-1 for oral cavity cancer (dated by TCRdb to the early 2020s). The method behind the library was the immunoSEQ multiplex PCR assay. In TCRdb, the immuneACCESS table is reduced to in-frame sequences with V and J assigned. These tables do not hold every clone; where another copy was compared, an unresolved V gene accounts for under half, and the others remain unexplained. Within this sample are 50,000 to 65,000 clones, with approximately 79% of them counted one time only. The ten largest clones take up 2% to 3% of the sample. Read against the paper, the sample's time point label means: before neoadjuvant nivolumab. The specimen comprised PBMCs, sampled before nivolumab (anti-PD-1) treatment. Receptors were obtained from a person aged 35-79 years with oral cavity squamous cell carcinoma.

The chain couples TRBV27 to TRBJ1-2; 9 bases fit TRBD1. This CDR3 is 14 amino acids long. Per the germline V gene, CDR1 is MNHEY and CDR2 is SMNVEV (reference sequence). J lost 6 bases, V lost 6 bases, and 8 bases had no gene match. Here the CDR3 DNA reads TGTGCCAGCAGAAATACAGGGGGCGCTAATGGCTACACCTTC. Its translation is CASRNTGGANGYTF.

This clone was picked up one time. V gene TRBV2 combines with J gene TRBJ1-5; D is possibly TRBD1 (6 bases). The CDR3 runs to 19 residues. Trimming removed 6 bases from V and 0 bases from J, with 24 bases in between. From germline, CDR1 is SNHLY and CDR2 FYNNEI. The CDR3 spells CASRKGMGGAKDSNQPQHF. CDR3 sequence (DNA): TGTGCCAGCAGGAAGGGGATGGGGGGGGCTAAAGATAGCAATCAGCCCCAGCATTTT.